This T cell receptor (beta chain) comes out of a study of blood T cell repertoires in COVID-19. Looking at the study overall: The United States, Italy and Spain supplied acute and convalescent COVID-19 samples. T cells, B-cell-depleted T cells, or PBMCs supplied cDNA or gDNA.

This CDR3 spans 14 amino acids. Germline V gene sequence: CDR1 SGDLS, CDR2 YYNGEE. V lost 2 bases to trimming and J lost 0 bases, with 6 bases between them. As processed by the authors: Estimation of nucleated cell counts relied on the amplification of reference gene primers. Data came from immunoSEQ multiplex PCR; TCRdb stores just in-frame clones and leaves some out. V, J and clone size derive from that table, while D and trimming were established from the DNA sequence. In the table there are 150,000 to 200,000 clones, approximately 80% of which are singletons. The chain joins TRBV9 to TRBJ1-3, with D unclear. Sequencing was done on a sample of peripheral blood. This TCR was sampled from a woman aged 80 or over with acute or convalescent COVID-19. The DNA of the CDR3 is TGTGCCAGCAGCGTGGGCCCCTCTGGAAACACCATATATTTT. Its translation is CASSVGPSGNTIYF.